Below are 10 T cell receptor beta chains sequenced from a single sample in a study of Graves' ophthalmopathy and Graves' hyperthyroidism. From RNA, the CDR3 regions of TCR beta chains were amplified and sequenced. HTBI primers primed a first-round RT-PCR, and a second-round multiplex PCR followed. TCRdb reprocessed the multiplex PCR reads with MiXCR, giving one entry per CDR3 protein. The sample yields about 500,000 distinct CDR3 sequences, approximately 15% seen once. The sequencing input was blood. Receptors were obtained from a woman aged 30 to 39 with Graves' ophthalmopathy.

As regards this clonotype: At one end, the junction sequence differs from germline, possibly due to a read error. The DNA of the CDR3 is TGTGCCTGGAGAAGAGGGGGCACGGATACGCAGTATTTT. It is translated as CAWRRGGTDTQYF. This chain connects TRBV30 to TRBJ2-3, with TRBD1 identical over 7 bases. Germline assignment: CDR1 GTSNPN and CDR2 SVGIG (reference sequence). The CDR3 is 13 residues long.

This clonotype was seen repeatedly, ten times or more. V is TRBV12-3 or TRBV12-4 and J is TRBJ1-2, with D tentatively TRBD1 (5 bases). The CDR3 has 15 residues. The V gene lost 2 bases and the J gene lost 0 bases, with 10 bases spanning the gap. CDR3 amino acids: CASSLRGVANYGYTF. CDR3 DNA: TGTGCCAGCAGTTTACGAGGGGTAGCTAACTATGGCTACACCTTC.

In its sample, this clonotype was seen many times. This chain links TRBV6-5 with TRBJ2-2; 7 bases fit TRBD1. Trimming cost V 10 bases and J 1 base; bases outside gene matches: 6. The CDR3 is made up of 14 amino acids. CDR1 is MNHEY and CDR2 is SVGAGI in the germline V gene. In nucleotides, the CDR3 is TGTGCCACCGACAGGGCTGGGAACACCGGGGAGCTGTTTTTT. Translation: CATDRAGNTGELFF.

This clonotype occurred a few times. The V gene is TRBV6-5, the J gene TRBJ1-2, with D maybe TRBD1 (6 bases). CDR3 length equals 13 residues. The V gene lost 2 bases and the J gene lost 5 bases, with 9 bases spanning the gap. The germline V gene has CDR1 MNHEY and CDR2 SVGAGI. This chain's CDR3 is CASSYQGQYGYTF. CDR3 sequence (DNA): TGTGCCAGCAGTTACCAAGGACAGTATGGCTACACCTTC.

Many counts were recorded for this clonotype. The chain links TRBV5-1 to TRBJ1-1; D gene unclear. The ends were cut back, 0 bases at V and 1 base at J, with 13 bases in the middle. The CDR3 consists of 16 residues. Germline-derived CDR1 and CDR2 are SGHRS and YFSETQ. Written as DNA, the CDR3 is TGCGCCAGCAGCTTGGCCAGCCGGGGTGCGAACACTGAAGCTTTCTTT. Translating gives CASSLASRGANTEAFF.

DNA for the CDR3: TGTGCCAGCAGCTTGCGTCTGCTCAATCAGCCCCAGCATTTT. Its protein is CASSLRLLNQPQHF. V and J are TRBV5-5 and TRBJ1-5; D is uncertain. Germline V CDR1 and CDR2: SGHKS, YYEKEE (reference sequence). V was shortened by 1 base and J by 3 bases, with 8 bases between the two germline ends. The CDR3 is 14 amino acids.

This clonotype was counted a few times. The chain joins TRBV11-1 to TRBJ1-2; 7 bases match TRBD1. Looked up from germline, CDR1 is SGHAT and CDR2 is FQDESV (reference sequence). The CDR3 has 17 residues. After removal of 1 base from V and 3 bases from J, the junction contained 11 bases not matched to a gene. The CDR3 spells CASSLDVAGGSYYGYTF. The CDR3 DNA sequence: TGTGCCAGCAGCTTAGACGTGGCAGGGGGTTCCTACTATGGCTACACCTTC.

This clonotype appeared many times. A much larger clone lies a single base off, so this may be a read error. This sequence joins TRBV6-5 and TRBJ2-7; D remains ambiguous. Germline V gene lookup returns CDR1 MNHEY and CDR2 SVGAGI. This CDR3 is 12 amino acids long. Trimming left V 7 bases short and J 2 bases short, with 9 bases between. CDR3 sequence reads: CASMDAAYEQYF. CDR3 DNA: TGTGCCAGCATGGACGCGGCCTACGAGCAGTACTTC.

This clonotype appeared a few times. The rearrangement links TRBV20-1 to TRBJ2-7; D uncertain. Germline CDR1 and CDR2: DFQATT and SNEGSKA (reference sequence). V was trimmed by 0 bases and J by 3 bases, leaving 12 bases between them. This CDR3 has 14 amino acids. The CDR3 loop is CSAREGGRYYEQYF. For the CDR3, the DNA is TGCAGTGCTAGAGAAGGCGGCCGTTACTACGAGCAGTACTTC.

This clonotype was detected ten times or more. The J gene is TRBJ1-1, the V gene TRBV12-3 or TRBV12-4; D possibly corresponds to TRBD1 (5 bases). The CDR3 has 14 amino acids. Trimming removed 3 bases at V and 10 bases at J, with 18 bases between. CDR3 DNA: TGTGCCAGCAGTTTCGGTTGGGGGGGGGAGGGAGCTTTCTTT. Its translation: CASSFGWGGEGAFF.